Presented here are 30 T cell receptor beta chains from one specimen sequenced in a study of blood T cell repertoires in COVID-19. Data came from immunoSEQ multiplex PCR; TCRdb stores just in-frame clones and leaves some out. The sample consists of about 190,000 clones, about 85% of them appearing once. Material: peripheral blood. These TCRs come from a man aged 25-40 years with acute or convalescent COVID-19.

This chain joins TRBV11-3 and TRBJ2-3, with TRBD1 matching 8 bases. J lost 4 bases, V lost 6 bases, and 9 bases had no gene match. The CDR3 consists of 15 residues. Germline V gene lookup returns CDR1 SGHNT and CDR2 YENEEA. The CDR3 loop is CASRGPGGAADTQYF. As DNA, the CDR3 is TGTGCCAGCAGAGGACCAGGGGGCGCGGCAGATACGCAGTATTTT.

V usage is TRBV5-6 and J usage is TRBJ2-1, with D tentatively TRBD2 (6 bases). Trimming removed 0 bases from V and 0 bases from J, with 13 bases in between. Germline CDR1 and CDR2: SGHDT and YYEEEE. CDR3 size: 17 residues. The DNA of the CDR3 is TGTGCCAGCAGCTTGGTGGGAGGCAAAACCTCCTACAATGAGCAGTTCTTC. It yields the protein CASSLVGGKTSYNEQFF.

J is TRBJ1-2 and V is TRBV10-3, with D hard to call. The V end lost 0 bases, the J end lost 7 bases, and 6 bases lay between the germline ends. Germline CDR1 and CDR2: ENHRY and SYGVKD. The CDR3 totals 12 residues. For the CDR3, the DNA is TGTGCCATCAGTGAGTCGAGGGCTGGCTACACCTTC. It yields the protein CAISESRAGYTF.

There are a few counts of this clone. The CDR3 reads CASSLVSGLGTFF. The CDR3 DNA sequence: TGCGCCAGCAGCTTGGTTTCGGGATTAGGAACTTTCTTT. The rearrangement uses TRBV5-1 and TRBJ1-1; D is uncertain. Germline loops: CDR1 SGHRS, CDR2 YFSETQ. This CDR3 has 13 residues. V lost 0 bases to trimming and J lost 12 bases, with 15 bases between them.

The chain links TRBV30 to TRBJ1-3, with D perhaps matching TRBD1 (6 bases). The germline CDR1 and CDR2 sequences are GTSNPN and SVGIG (reference sequence). The CDR3 is 13 amino acids. V lost 3 bases and J lost 4, with 10 bases in between. Written as DNA, the CDR3 is TGTGCCTGGAGCTCGGGACACGGAAACACCATATATTTT. Encoded protein: CAWSSGHGNTIYF.

The V and J genes are TRBV2 and TRBJ1-1; 7 bases map to TRBD1. The germline V gene encodes CDR1 SNHLY and CDR2 FYNNEI. This CDR3 is 15 amino acids long. V dropped 6 bases and J dropped 7; count of bases not matched to a gene: 14. CDR3 bases: TGTGCCAGCAGCCCCCATAAGACAGGGATTTTTGAAGCTTTCTTT. Translating gives CASSPHKTGIFEAFF.

V gene TRBV21-1 combines with J gene TRBJ2-7; the listed D gene, TRBD1, was not tested against the DNA. TRBV21-1 has pseudogene status. The CDR3 covers 18 residues. The DNA for the CDR3 is TGTGCCAGCAGCAAAGTCTTAGGACAGGGAGGGGCCACGTACGAGCAGTACTTC. Amino acid sequence: CASSKVLGQGGATYEQYF.

J is TRBJ1-1 and V is TRBV28, with 8 bases fitting TRBD1. Germline trimming cut 6 bases from V and 1 base from J; bases unmatched to any gene: 7. The germline gives CDR1 MDHEN, CDR2 SYDVKM. The length of the CDR3 is 15 residues. This chain's CDR3 is CASRTTGARNTEAFF. The CDR3 DNA reads TGTGCCAGCAGGACGACAGGGGCTAGGAACACTGAAGCTTTCTTT.

The chain carries TRBV9 and TRBJ1-5, with 7 bases lining up with TRBD1. V shed 0 bases and J 0 bases; nucleotides not matched to a gene: 9. From germline, CDR1 is SGDLS and CDR2 YYNGEE. The CDR3 runs 18 residues. The chain's CDR3 is CASSVDTQGPVSNQPQHF. Written as DNA, the CDR3 is TGTGCCAGCAGCGTAGATACACAGGGGCCGGTTAGCAATCAGCCCCAGCATTTT. The variable domain in full, completed from reference TRBV9 and TRBJ1-5, reads DSGVTQTPKHLITATGQRVTLRCSPRSGDLSVYWYQQSLDQGLQFLIQYYNGEERAKGNILERFSAQQFPDLHSELNLSSLELGDSALYFCASSVDTQGPVSNQPQHFGDGTRLSIL.

This CDR3 reads CASSQRTLTNEKLFF. CDR3 nucleotides: TGTGCCAGCAGCCAGAGGACACTAACTAATGAAAAACTGTTTTTT. The chain has TRBV3-1 (or the pseudogene TRBV3-2) and TRBJ1-4, with D possibly being TRBD1 (5 bases). The germline V and J ends were trimmed by 3 bases and 1 base, with 9 bases remaining between them. The germline V gene encodes CDR1 LGHDT and CDR2 YNNKEL (reference sequence). The CDR3 extends over 15 amino acids.

For the CDR3, the DNA is TGCAGTGCTAGAGAACTCTACGAGCAGTACTTC. Translated: CSARELYEQYF. The chain joins TRBV20-1 to TRBJ2-7; D is ambiguous. Germline CDR1 and CDR2: DFQATT and SNEGSKA (reference sequence). The V end lost 0 bases, the J end lost 3 bases, and 3 bases lay between the germline ends. There are 11 residues in the CDR3.

The chain joins TRBV6-5 to TRBJ2-7, with 8 bases matching TRBD1. Germline assignment: CDR1 MNHEY and CDR2 SVGAGI. The J segment lost 2 bases and the V segment lost 6 bases, leaving 6 bases of the junction unmatched. The CDR3 totals 14 residues. The DNA of the CDR3 is TGTGCCAGCAGAGGCCGGACAGGGACCTACGAGCAGTACTTC. Its translation is CASRGRTGTYEQYF.

The gene calls are TRBV21-1 and TRBJ1-5; the DNA was not used to check the table's D call, TRBD1. TRBV21-1 is listed as a pseudogene. The CDR3 extends over 16 amino acids. In DNA, the CDR3 is TGTGCCAGCAGCAAAGCGACAGAGCATAGCAATCAGCCCCAGCATTTT. Its translation is CASSKATEHSNQPQHF.

The chain is built from TRBV6-1 and TRBJ2-7; the D gene is possibly TRBD2 (6 bases). The CDR3 is made up of 15 amino acids. Trimming pared 3 bases from V and 0 bases from J, leaving 12 bases between. CDR1 is MNHNS, CDR2 SASEGT, per germline. The CDR3 nucleotides read TGTGCCAGCAGTGACCCGGGACTGAGCTCCTACGAGCAGTACTTC. This gives the protein CASSDPGLSSYEQYF.

V is TRBV6-6 and J is TRBJ1-4, with D possibly matching TRBD1 (6 bases). The CDR3 has 13 residues. Germline V gene data show CDR1 as MNHNY and CDR2 as SVGAGI (reference sequence). V was clipped by 9 bases and J by 4 bases, with 12 bases between them. The CDR3 here is CASMRTVNEKLFF. In DNA, the CDR3 is TGTGCCAGTATGCGGACAGTTAATGAAAAACTGTTTTTT.

V and J are TRBV5-4 and TRBJ2-7, with 8 positions matching TRBD2. The germline V gene has CDR1 SGHNT and CDR2 YYREEE (reference sequence). Trimming removed 0 bases from V and 7 bases from J; junction bases left unmatched: 3. This CDR3 comprises 13 residues. This chain's CDR3 is CASSLDGRVEQYF. Here the CDR3 DNA reads TGTGCCAGCAGCTTGGACGGGAGGGTGGAGCAGTACTTC.

V and J are TRBV28 and TRBJ1-2; 10 positions agree with TRBD1. Germline V lookup: CDR1 MDHEN, CDR2 SYDVKM. The V segment lost 6 bases and the J segment 8 bases; nucleotides outside the gene matches: 12. The CDR3 runs to 15 residues. CDR3 DNA sequence: TGTGCCAGCAGCGACATAGACAGGGGGCTTCAGGGCTACACCTTC. It specifies CASSDIDRGLQGYTF.

V and J are TRBV6-2 or TRBV6-3 and TRBJ2-1, with 11 bases lining up with TRBD2. The CDR3 length is 17 residues. The germline CDR1 and CDR2 sequences are MNHEY and SVGEGT. V lost 0 bases to trimming and J lost 4 bases; unmatched junction nucleotides: 5. The DNA of the CDR3 is TGTGCCAGCAGTTACTCGAGGTCTAGCGGGGGGTACAATGAGCAGTTCTTC. Its translation: CASSYSRSSGGYNEQFF.

The rearrangement links TRBV9 to TRBJ2-5; D is perhaps TRBD2 (6 bases). The V end was cut by 4 bases, the J end by 4 bases, with 20 bases between. CDR1 SGDLS and CDR2 YYNGEE come from the germline V gene. The CDR3 totals 16 residues. The CDR3 DNA sequence: TGTGCCAGCAGCCTCTCTGTAGCGGCTGGGGGAGAGACCCAGTACTTC. It codes for CASSLSVAAGGETQYF.

V gene TRBV4-1 combines with J gene TRBJ2-7; TRBD1 might be the D (6 bases). The germline CDR1 and CDR2 sequences are MGHRA and YSYEKL. V lost 9 bases and J lost 3, with 12 bases in between. The CDR3 length is 12 residues. The CDR3 loop is CARQSDSYEQYF. CDR3 DNA: TGCGCCAGACAGTCGGACAGCTACGAGCAGTACTTC.

V and J are TRBV6-6 and TRBJ1-2; 9 bases align to TRBD1. The germline V gene has CDR1 MNHNY and CDR2 SVGAGI (reference sequence). With 7 bases clipped from V and 7 bases from J, the junction kept 13 bases outside the gene matches. The CDR3 has 15 amino acids. CDR3 sequence: CASTTGGADSGGYTF. CDR3 nucleotide sequence: TGTGCCAGCACTACAGGGGGCGCCGATTCGGGTGGCTACACCTTC.

The CDR3 reads CASSQDLGRGTGEQYF. The CDR3 DNA sequence: TGTGCCAGCAGCCAAGATCTGGGCAGGGGTACGGGGGAGCAGTACTTC. The chain recombines TRBV14 with TRBJ2-7, with D tentatively TRBD1 (6 bases). CDR1 SGHDN and CDR2 FVKESK come from the germline V gene. CDR3 length: 16 amino acids. Trimming took 0 bases from V and 7 from J, leaving 19 bases between them.

This sequence joins TRBV28 and TRBJ2-5; D perhaps matches TRBD2 (6 bases). The CDR3 consists of 15 residues. In germline, CDR1 is MDHEN, CDR2 SYDVKM. V was trimmed by 6 bases and J by 5 bases, leaving 19 bases between them. The CDR3 sequence is CASSPLGLAKETQYF. DNA of the CDR3: TGTGCCAGCAGCCCACTAGGGCTAGCGAAGGAGACCCAGTACTTC. The full variable domain, completed using reference TRBV28 and TRBJ2-5, is DVKVTQSSRYLVKRTGEKVFLECVQDMDHENMFWYRQDPGLGLRLIYFSYDVKMKEKGDIPEGYSVSREKKERFSLILESASTNQTSMYLCASSPLGLAKETQYFGPGTRLLVL.

V gene TRBV28 combines with J gene TRBJ1-2, with TRBD1 identical over 7 bases. Germline V CDR1 and CDR2: MDHEN, SYDVKM. The CDR3 length is 15 residues. The J segment lost 7 bases and the V segment lost 3 bases, leaving 11 bases of the junction unmatched. In nucleotides, the CDR3 is TGTGCCAGCAGTTTGGGCTCGACAGGGTTTGTTGGCTACACCTTC. Encoded protein: CASSLGSTGFVGYTF.

CDR3 amino acids: CSASLGTSGRARETQYF. In nucleotides, the CDR3 is TGCAGTGCTAGTTTGGGGACTAGCGGGAGGGCGAGGGAGACCCAGTACTTC. The chain joins TRBV20-1 to TRBJ2-5; TRBD2 matches at 16 bases. After removal of 3 bases from V and 5 bases from J, the junction contained 9 bases not matched to a gene. CDR1 DFQATT and CDR2 SNEGSKA come from the germline V gene (reference sequence). This CDR3 is built from 17 residues.

In this sample, this clone turned up once. The chain combines TRBV5-8 with TRBJ2-6; 7 nucleotides align to TRBD1. V gave up 5 bases and J gave up 4 bases; unmatched junction bases: 18. CDR3 length: 19 amino acids. The germline V gene encodes CDR1 SGHTS and CDR2 YDEGEE. CDR3 protein: CASRITGTAPTGGANVLTF. The DNA of the CDR3 is TGTGCCAGCAGGATTACCGGGACAGCTCCTACGGGAGGGGCCAACGTCCTGACTTTC.

V and J are TRBV24-1 and TRBJ1-6, with 8 positions matching TRBD1. Trimming at V came to 3 bases and at J to 7 bases, leaving 4 bases not matched to a gene. The CDR3 runs to 15 residues. Germline values: CDR1 KGHDR, CDR2 SFDVKD. CDR3 sequence reads: CATSDPQGGNSPLHF. CDR3 nucleotide sequence: TGTGCCACCAGTGATCCACAGGGGGGAAATTCACCCCTCCACTTT.

This chain joins TRBV11-2 and TRBJ1-1; weak D call: TRBD1 (5 bases). The CDR3 has 13 amino acids. Germline CDR1 reads SGHAT; CDR2 reads FQNNGV. The V end lost 0 bases, the J end lost 8 bases, and 10 bases lay between the germline ends. The CDR3 protein is CASSLDIPGEAFF. The CDR3, as DNA: TGTGCCAGCAGCTTAGATATACCAGGGGAAGCTTTCTTT.

This clone turned up a few times. The chain recombines TRBV16 with TRBJ1-2; D remains ambiguous. CDR1 and CDR2 from the germline V gene are KGHSY and FQNENV. The length of the CDR3 is 13 residues. The germline V and J ends were trimmed by 3 bases and 2 bases, with 7 bases remaining between them. Here the CDR3 reads CASSHTKNYGYTF. In DNA, the CDR3 is TGTGCCAGCAGCCATACAAAAAACTATGGCTACACCTTC.

The rearrangement links TRBV23-1 to TRBJ2-7; possibly TRBD1 for D (5 bases). TRBV23-1 is an open reading frame, and its role is uncertain. The CDR3 consists of 13 residues. With 0 bases removed from V and 2 bases from J, the gap between germline ends came to 5 bases. CDR3 protein: CASSQSTAYEQYF. Here the CDR3 DNA reads TGCGCCAGCAGTCAATCGACAGCCTACGAGCAGTACTTC.